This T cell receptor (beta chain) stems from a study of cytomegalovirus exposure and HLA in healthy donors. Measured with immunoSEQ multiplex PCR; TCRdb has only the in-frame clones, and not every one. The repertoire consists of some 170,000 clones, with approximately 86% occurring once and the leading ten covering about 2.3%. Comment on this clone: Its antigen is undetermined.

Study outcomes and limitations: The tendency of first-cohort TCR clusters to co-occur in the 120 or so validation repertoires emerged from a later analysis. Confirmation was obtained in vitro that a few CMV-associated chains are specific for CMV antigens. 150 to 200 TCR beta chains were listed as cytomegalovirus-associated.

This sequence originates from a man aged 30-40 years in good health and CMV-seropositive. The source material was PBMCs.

The CDR3 region has the DNA TGTGCCAGTAGTTGGGCCACCGGGGAGCTGTTTTTT. This translates into CASSWATGELFF. This chain links TRBV19 with TRBJ2-2; the D is unclear. Germline assignment: CDR1 LNHDA and CDR2 SQIVND (reference sequence). V was shortened by 5 bases and J by 4 bases, with 5 bases between the two germline ends. The CDR3 length is 12 residues.